The sample holds a few counts of the clone carrying this T cell receptor (beta chain). There were TCR beta CDR3 regions amplified from RNA transcripts. The HTBI primer set served for first-round RT-PCR of the TCR CDR3. TCRdb fed the multiplex PCR reads into MiXCR, producing one record per CDR3 protein. The top ten hold 70% to 75% of the sample, which has approximately 360,000 distinct CDR3 sequences, roughly 25% seen once. The CDR3 loop spans 13 amino acids. Germline CDR1 is SGHRS and CDR2 is YFSETQ. V dropped 4 bases and J dropped 7 bases, with 14 bases sitting between them. This entry comes from a study of T cells in Graves' hyperthyroidism and ophthalmopathy.

This receptor was taken from a man aged 45-65 years with Graves' hyperthyroidism. The chain has TRBV5-1 and TRBJ2-5; D unclear. Source material: blood. CDR3 DNA sequence: TGCGCCAGCAGCCTTACGGGCGAGTCGACCCAGTACTTC. Translation: CASSLTGESTQYF.